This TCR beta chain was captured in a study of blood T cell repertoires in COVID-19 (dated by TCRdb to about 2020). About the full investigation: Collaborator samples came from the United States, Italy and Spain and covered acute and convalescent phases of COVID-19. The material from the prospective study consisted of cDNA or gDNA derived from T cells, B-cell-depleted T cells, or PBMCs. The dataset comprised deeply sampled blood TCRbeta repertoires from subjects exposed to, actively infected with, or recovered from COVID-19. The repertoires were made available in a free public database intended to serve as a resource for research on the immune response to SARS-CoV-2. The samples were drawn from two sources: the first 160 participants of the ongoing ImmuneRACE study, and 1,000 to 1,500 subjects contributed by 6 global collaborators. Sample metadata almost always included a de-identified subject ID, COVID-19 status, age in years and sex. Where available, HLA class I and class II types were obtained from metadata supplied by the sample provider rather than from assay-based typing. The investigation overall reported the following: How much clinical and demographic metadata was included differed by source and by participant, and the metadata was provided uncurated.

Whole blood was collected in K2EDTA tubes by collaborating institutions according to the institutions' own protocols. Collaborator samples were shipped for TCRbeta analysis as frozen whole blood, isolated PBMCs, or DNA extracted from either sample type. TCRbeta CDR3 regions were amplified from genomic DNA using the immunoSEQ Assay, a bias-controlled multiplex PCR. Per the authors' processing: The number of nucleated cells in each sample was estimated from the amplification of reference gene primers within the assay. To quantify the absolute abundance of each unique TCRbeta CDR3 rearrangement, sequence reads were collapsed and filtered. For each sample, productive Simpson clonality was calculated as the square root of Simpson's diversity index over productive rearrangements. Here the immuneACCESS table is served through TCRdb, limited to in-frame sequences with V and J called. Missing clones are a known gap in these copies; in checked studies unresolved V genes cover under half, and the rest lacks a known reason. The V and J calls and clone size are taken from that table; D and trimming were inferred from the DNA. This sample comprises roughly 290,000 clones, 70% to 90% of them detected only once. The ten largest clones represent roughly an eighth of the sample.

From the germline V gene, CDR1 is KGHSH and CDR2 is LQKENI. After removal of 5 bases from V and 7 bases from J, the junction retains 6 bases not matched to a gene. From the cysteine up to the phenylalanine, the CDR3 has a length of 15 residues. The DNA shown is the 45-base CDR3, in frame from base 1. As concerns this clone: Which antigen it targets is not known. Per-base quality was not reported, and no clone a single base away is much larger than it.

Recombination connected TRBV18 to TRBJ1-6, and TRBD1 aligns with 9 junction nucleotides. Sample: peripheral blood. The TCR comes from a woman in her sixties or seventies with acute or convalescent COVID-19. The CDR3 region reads CASSATQGANSPLHF. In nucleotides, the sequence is TGTGCCAGCTCAGCAACACAGGGGGCAAATTCACCCCTCCACTTT.